This TCR beta chain is from a study of regulatory T cells in long-lasting Graves disease. Germline loops: CDR1 LNHDA, CDR2 SQIVND (reference sequence). The CDR3 has 15 amino acids. Trimming took off 4 bases at V and 3 bases at J, with 12 bases between the two ends. Researchers made TCR beta libraries by using iRepertoire HTBI primers and running Arm-PCR on CDR3 regions. In TCRdb, the multiplex PCR reads were re-called with MiXCR into one record per CDR3 protein. The data hold some 340,000 distinct CDR3 sequences, with roughly 25% observed a single time. Time point noted: persistent/refractory GD, antithyroid drugs over 5 years with positive TRAb. PBMC-derived RNA was used for the TCR library. This clonotype was observed a few times.

This sequence joins TRBV19 and TRBJ2-2; D uncertain. The sequencing here drew on peripheral blood mononuclear cells (PBMCs), taken when the disease was refractory, from a patient treated with antithyroid drugs. The clonotype originates from a woman aged 40 to 49 with Graves disease. CDR3 region: CASSTGTLYTGELFF. The CDR3, as DNA: TGTGCCAGTAGTACCGGAACACTATACACCGGGGAGCTGTTTTTT.